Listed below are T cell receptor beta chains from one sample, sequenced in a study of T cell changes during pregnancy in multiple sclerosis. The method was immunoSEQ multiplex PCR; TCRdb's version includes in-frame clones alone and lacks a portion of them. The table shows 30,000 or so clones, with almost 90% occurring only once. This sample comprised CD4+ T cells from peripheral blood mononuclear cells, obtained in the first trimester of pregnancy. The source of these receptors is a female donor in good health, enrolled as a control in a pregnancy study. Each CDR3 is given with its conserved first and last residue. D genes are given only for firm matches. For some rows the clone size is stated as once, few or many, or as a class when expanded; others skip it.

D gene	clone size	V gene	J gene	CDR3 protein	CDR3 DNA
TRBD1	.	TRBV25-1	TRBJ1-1	CASSATGTGKKTEAFF	TGTGCCAGCAGTGCTACCGGGACAGGGAAGAAGACTGAAGCTTTCTTT
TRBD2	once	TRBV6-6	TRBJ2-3	CASSPSGGGDTQYF	TGTGCCAGCAGTCCCTCGGGGGGGGGAGATACGCAGTATTTT
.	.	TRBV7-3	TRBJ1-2	CASSLGGLYGYTF	TGTGCCAGCAGCTTAGGAGGGTTGTATGGCTACACCTTC
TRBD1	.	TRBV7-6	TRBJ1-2	CASSTRQGTYGYTF	TGTGCCAGCAGCACTCGACAGGGGACCTATGGCTACACCTTC
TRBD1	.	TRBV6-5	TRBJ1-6	CASSRGQGDSPLHF	TGTGCCAGCAGTCGCGGACAGGGCGATTCACCCCTCCACTTT
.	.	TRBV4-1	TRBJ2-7	CASSQETQALYEQYF	TGCGCCAGCAGCCAAGAGACACAGGCACTTTACGAGCAGTACTTC
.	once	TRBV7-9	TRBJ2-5	CASSLVPGKETQYF	TGTGCCAGCAGCTTAGTGCCAGGGAAAGAGACCCAGTACTTC
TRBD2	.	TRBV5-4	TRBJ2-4	CASTGRGGTGNIQYF	TGTGCCAGCACGGGGCGGGGGGGTACCGGGAACATTCAGTACTTC
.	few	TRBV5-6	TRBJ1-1	CASSLGVGAFF	TGTGCCAGCAGCTTGGGAGTTGGAGCTTTCTTT
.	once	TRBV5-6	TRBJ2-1	CASSSILEEEKSSYNEQFF	TGTGCCAGCAGCTCGATCCTTGAGGAGGAAAAGAGCTCCTACAATGAGCAGTTCTTC
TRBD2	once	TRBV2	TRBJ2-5	CASGTSGGPEETQYF	TGTGCCAGTGGGACTAGCGGGGGGCCGGAGGAGACCCAGTACTTC
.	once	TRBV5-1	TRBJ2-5	CASSLELVEETQYF	TGCGCCAGCAGCTTGGAACTAGTGGAAGAGACCCAGTACTTC
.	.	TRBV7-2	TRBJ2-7	CASSRSYEQYF	TGTGCCAGCAGCCGCTCCTACGAGCAGTACTTC
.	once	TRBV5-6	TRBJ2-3	CASSFGLGRTDTQYF	TGTGCCAGCAGCTTTGGGTTGGGGCGGACAGATACGCAGTATTTT
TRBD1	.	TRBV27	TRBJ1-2	CASSAYPGQGAPGYTF	TGTGCCAGCAGTGCCTACCCGGGACAGGGGGCGCCCGGCTACACCTTC
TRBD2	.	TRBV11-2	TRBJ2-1	CASSLGLAGGRSNEQFF	TGTGCCAGCAGCCTCGGACTAGCGGGGGGGCGGAGCAATGAGCAGTTCTTC
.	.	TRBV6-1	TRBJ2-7	CASREPKTAEQYF	TGTGCCAGCAGGGAGCCAAAGACAGCGGAGCAGTACTTC
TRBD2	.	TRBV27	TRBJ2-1	CASSRGTSGGVYNEQFF	TGTGCCAGCAGTCGAGGGACTAGCGGGGGGGTCTACAATGAGCAGTTCTTC
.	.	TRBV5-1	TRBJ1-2	CASSPGRWRLSDGYTF	TGCGCCAGCAGCCCCGGGAGATGGCGGCTTTCGGATGGCTACACCTTC
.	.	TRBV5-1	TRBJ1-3	CASSLESGIGNTIYF	TGCGCCAGCAGCTTGGAATCGGGAATTGGAAACACCATATATTTT
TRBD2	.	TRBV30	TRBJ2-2	CAWSSSGAANTGELFF	TGTGCCTGGAGTTCTAGCGGGGCCGCTAACACCGGGGAGCTGTTTTTT
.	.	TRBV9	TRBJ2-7	CASSVTPGTYEQYF	TGTGCCAGCAGCGTTACTCCAGGGACCTACGAGCAGTACTTC
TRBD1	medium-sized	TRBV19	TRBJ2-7	CASSIRGQGSLSGEQYF	TGTGCCAGTAGTATACGAGGACAGGGATCCCTTTCAGGGGAGCAGTACTTC
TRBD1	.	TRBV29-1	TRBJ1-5	CSVRTGYANQPQHF	TGCAGCGTTCGGACAGGGTATGCCAATCAGCCCCAGCATTTT
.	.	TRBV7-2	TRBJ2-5	CASSPERFQETQYF	TGTGCCAGCAGCCCAGAAAGATTTCAAGAGACCCAGTACTTC
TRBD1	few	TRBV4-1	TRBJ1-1	CASSQGDRVRTEAFF	TGCGCCAGCAGCCAAGGGGACAGAGTCCGGACTGAAGCTTTCTTT
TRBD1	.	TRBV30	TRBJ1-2	CALLRQGVKNGYTF	TGTGCCTTATTAAGACAGGGGGTTAAGAATGGCTACACCTTC
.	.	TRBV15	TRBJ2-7	CATSRRQFYEQYF	TGTGCCACCAGCAGACGACAATTCTACGAGCAGTACTTC
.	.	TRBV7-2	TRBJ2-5	CASSLARKSSGETQYF	TGTGCCAGCAGCTTAGCCCGGAAGAGTTCAGGAGAGACCCAGTACTTC
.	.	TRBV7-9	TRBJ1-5	CASSRQENQPQHF	TGTGCCAGCAGCAGACAGGAAAATCAGCCCCAGCATTTT
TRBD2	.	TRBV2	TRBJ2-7	CASSSGLAVYEQYF	TGTGCCAGCAGCTCGGGACTAGCGGTTTACGAGCAGTACTTC
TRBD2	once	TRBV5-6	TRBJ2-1	CASSLERGEIYNEQFF	TGTGCCAGCAGCTTGGAGCGGGGGGAAATTTACAATGAGCAGTTCTTC
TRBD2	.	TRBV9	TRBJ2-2	CASSVVSGGAGGELFF	TGTGCCAGCAGCGTAGTCAGCGGGGGGGCCGGCGGGGAGCTGTTTTTT
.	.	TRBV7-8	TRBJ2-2	CASSSLENSGELFF	TGTGCCAGCAGCTCCCTCGAGAACTCCGGGGAGCTGTTTTTT
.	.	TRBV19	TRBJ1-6	CASSQGSNSPLHF	TGTGCCAGTAGCCAGGGGTCCAACTCACCCCTCCACTTT
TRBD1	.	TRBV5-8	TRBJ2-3	CASSYRGRADTQYF	TGTGCCAGCAGCTACAGGGGTCGGGCAGATACGCAGTATTTT
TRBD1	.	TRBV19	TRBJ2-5	CASSKITGTEETQYF	TGTGCCAGTAGTAAAATTACTGGGACAGAAGAGACCCAGTACTTC
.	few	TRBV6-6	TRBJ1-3	CASSYQGSGNTIYF	TGTGCCAGCAGTTACCAGGGATCTGGAAACACCATATATTTT
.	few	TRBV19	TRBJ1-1	CASSIVAGRALNTEAFF	TGTGCCAGTAGTATAGTGGCCGGCAGGGCCTTGAACACTGAAGCTTTCTTT
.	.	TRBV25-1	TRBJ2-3	CASSGRTAGTDTQYF	TGTGCCAGCAGTGGAAGGACAGCCGGCACAGATACGCAGTATTTT
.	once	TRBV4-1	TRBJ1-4	CASSQLVAGSNEKLFF	TGCGCCAGCAGCCAATTGGTAGCAGGGTCTAATGAAAAACTGTTTTTT